This T cell receptor beta chain was identified in a study of cytomegalovirus exposure and HLA in healthy donors (dated by TCRdb to 2017 to 2019). The study in broad terms: An earlier analysis of several hundred of the donors reported 276 Gb of sequence data and 117 million unique TCR beta sequences obtained from about 200 million T cells. All discovery cohort repertoires had been generated on a single sequencing platform. HLA typing included class I and class II loci at four-digit resolution. The study aimed to test whether signatures of past pathogen exposure could be identified by cataloging public T cell receptors. A later genetic analysis used genome-wide SNP genotypes for about 55% of the 666 donors, treating that subset as a discovery cohort. Four to six DR-DQ haplotypes were handled as single units for association and clustering, since linkage in the cohort was strong. In an earlier analysis of about 590 of the donors, high-throughput TCR beta sequencing was used to judge whether each TCR beta V gene segment behaved as functional or pseudogenic. An early release that covered around 590 HLA-typed donors contained approximately 290 gigabases of sequencing data and tens of millions of unique TCR sequences. The T cell repertoires of 666 subjects were profiled by immunosequencing and related to cytomegalovirus serostatus. High-throughput TCR immunosequencing, statistical association of individual TCRs with disease status, and machine learning were combined to predict cytomegalovirus infection status. Across some 400 genotyped donors of the cohort, an average of about 250,000 unique TCR beta nucleotide sequences per donor were sequenced, and roughly 20% of those sequences were non-productive. A separate validation cohort of about 110 different subjects was used in addition to the roughly 670-subject first cohort. Donor age, sex, ethnicity and CMV serostatus were compiled alongside the repertoire data. In the later analysis, no new phenotypic data were used to find candidate immune exposures; instead, reliance was placed on TCR beta sequences and their occurrence across donors. Typing coverage differed by locus: A, B, C, DRB1 and DQB1 were typed in roughly 620-630 donors, DQA1 in 500 to 550, DPA1 in approximately 610, and DPB1 in around 440. The genetic ancestry cluster associated with self-reported Caucasian donors included roughly four fifths of the approximately 430 genotyped donors. A later analysis re-examined previously published TCR beta repertoires from just over 650 donors and added high-resolution HLA genotyping to investigate patterns of TCR occurrence.

Study-level results and caveats: In an earlier analysis of some 500 of the donors, most TCR beta V segments were observed in productive rearrangements about 87% or about 30% of the time, broadly matching IMGT annotations. Because the 87-base-pair reads could not distinguish some IMGT-functional V segments, including TRBV6-2 and TRBV6-3, those segments were excluded. HLA typing was unavailable for some donors at each locus, so association tests used only the typed subset. A later analysis found that most CMV-associated TCR beta chains appeared HLA-restricted, with HLA associations seemingly driven largely by CMV exposure. In vitro tests confirmed that a few of the cytomegalovirus-associated TCR beta chains recognize cytomegalovirus antigens. Most TCR sequences were observed very rarely across donors, whereas some public TCRs were present in many individuals. Linkage disequilibrium might explain the correlated functional status among segregating V segments, but an unknown experimental factor could not be excluded. A further reported finding was that TCR beta sequences accurately predicted the HLA-A and HLA-B alleles for most subjects in the first cohort. The classifier was reported to diagnose cytomegalovirus status with high specificity and sensitivity in both the original and validation cohorts. At a false discovery rate of 0.05, a later analysis linked 15,000 to 20,000 TCR beta sequences to specific HLA alleles. The earlier analysis of 587 of the donors excluded over 15 rarely observed V segments, including chromosome 9 orphons, because counts were too low. According to a later genetic analysis, donors in an Asian-associated ancestry cluster had fewer N-insertions in productive TCRs than the approximately 670-donor mean. A later genetic analysis associated a missense DCLRE1C variant with V-gene and J-gene trimming of TCR beta chains, and an independent cohort replicated the association. In a later analysis, HLA-associated TCR beta chains were found to be more clonally expanded and to have lower generation probabilities than equally common non-associated chains. When HLA alleles, especially DR and DQ, strongly co-occurred, attributing TCR associations to individual alleles was difficult. In a later analysis, several top co-occurrence clusters were reported to appear linked to parvovirus B19, influenza, CMV and Epstein-Barr virus. According to a later analysis, TCR association rates differed among HLA loci, with DRB1 alleles showing the most associated TCRs and HLA-C alleles showing the fewest. The study listed approximately 150 TCR beta chains as associated with cytomegalovirus. For the cohort, immune exposure information was limited to CMV serostatus. The authors suggested that the approach could potentially be generalized to other disease states and immunological phenotypes. Roughly uniform sequencing depth across donors was assumed in presence/absence analyses, although this assumption may not hold. A cluster of highly shared sequence variants was judged likely to be a technical artifact of the sequencing pipeline. In this cohort, only TCR beta chains were sequenced, and detectable features were limited by the absence of alpha or paired-chain data.

The library was made by the immunoSEQ multiplex PCR assay. The multiplex PCR relied on a mix of 60 forward primers for TCR Vbeta segments and 13 reverse primers for TCR Jbeta segments. The CDR3 region of rearranged TCR beta genes was amplified from genomic DNA with a multiplex PCR assay. The amplified TCR beta libraries were sequenced on the Illumina HiSeq System as 87-base-pair reads. In the authors' own workflow: Across the 500 to 700 repertoires, a later analysis counted around 80 million unique TCR beta chains, approximately 10 million of which were shared by at least two donors. To remove PCR and sequencing errors, raw reads were error-corrected and collapsed into unique sequences using a nearest-neighbor algorithm that merged closely related sequences. To assign V, D and J gene segments, CDR3 sequences were aligned to IMGT reference sequences. For a sequence to be retained, a match of at least six nucleotides to both a V gene segment and a J gene segment was required. Rearrangements were called productive when the CDR3 lacked stop codons and stayed in frame with V and J; all others were non-productive. CDR3 was defined by IMGT convention, running from the second conserved V-encoded cysteine to the conserved J-encoded phenylalanine. The earlier analysis of a few hundred of the donors excluded any sequence lacking an unambiguous match to a single V gene segment. An earlier analysis of around 600 of the donors classified V segments as functional when productive rearrangements were above 56.7% and as segregating when the standard deviation between donors was above 5%. To diagnose cytomegalovirus status from the catalog of TCR beta chain sequences, a statistical classification framework was built. V and J gene assignment, in a later analysis, came from comparing TCR nucleotide sequences with IMGT/GENE-DB human TR gene sequences. Using the TCRdist pipeline, a later analysis assigned CDR3 sequences along with most-parsimonious VDJ recombination scenarios. In a later analysis, each TCR beta chain was defined by its CDR3 amino acid sequence together with its V-gene family, and reads lacking a unique V-gene family were excluded. In a later analysis, 450 to 600 highly shared, low-generation-probability nucleotide sequences were removed to address suspected cross-contamination and a sequencing artifact. For each public chain, a later analysis derived a clonal expansion index from normalized ranks of inferred template counts within each repertoire. In a later analysis, generation probabilities were computed using a VDJ recombination model fitted to out-of-frame rearrangements, and the results were checked against IGoR. In a later analysis, TCR-TCR, TCR-HLA and TCR-CMV co-occurrence was scored with hypergeometric tests, and a repertoire-size bias correction was applied to TCR pairs. In a later analysis, false discovery rates were estimated by permuting HLA or CMV assignments 20 times. In a later analysis, co-occurring TCRs were grouped using DBSCAN, with TCRdist sequence similarity added in when clustering inside HLA-allele-positive subsets. Repertoires with fewer than 30,000 or more than 120,000 public chains, plus five repertoires with anomalous nucleotide sharing, were excluded from co-occurrence clustering. TCRdb took this table from immuneACCESS and kept in-frame rearrangements with V and J called. Such tables lack part of the clones; where checked against another copy, unresolved V genes explain under half of the gap, and the rest is unexplained. V, J and clone size reflect that table, while D and trimming were determined from the DNA. Here the sample has under 150,000 clones; more than 65% occur a single time. Together, the top ten hold less than 3.5% of the sample.

As concerns this clone: The target of this receptor is not known. Per-base qualities were not stored, and no clone one base away is much larger.

According to the germline V gene, CDR1 reads LGHNA and CDR2 reads YSLEER. At the junction V is shortened by 0 bases and J by 6 bases, with 5 bases in between. From the cysteine up to the phenylalanine, the CDR3 has a length of 13 residues. Kept here is only the CDR3 DNA, which spans 39 bases and is read in frame from base 1. The cohort was made up of 666 healthy bone marrow donors. At the time of sampling, every cohort member was nominally healthy, though immune exposures that went unrecorded were likely present. The donor tested CMV seronegative, placing the donor among the 300 to 450 seronegative members of the cohort. Each donor provided a peripheral blood sample, and peripheral blood mononuclear cells were used for TCR beta sequencing. The Qiagen DNeasy Blood Extraction Kit was used to extract genomic DNA from the blood cell samples.

This receptor was identified in a man aged 45 to 65 in good health and CMV-seronegative. The specimen sequenced was PBMCs. The V and J segments used are TRBV4-3 and TRBJ2-2, with the D gene not clear enough to name. The CDR3 is CASSQEFAGELFF. The DNA sequence reads TGCGCCAGCAGCCAAGAGTTCGCCGGGGAGCTGTTTTTT.